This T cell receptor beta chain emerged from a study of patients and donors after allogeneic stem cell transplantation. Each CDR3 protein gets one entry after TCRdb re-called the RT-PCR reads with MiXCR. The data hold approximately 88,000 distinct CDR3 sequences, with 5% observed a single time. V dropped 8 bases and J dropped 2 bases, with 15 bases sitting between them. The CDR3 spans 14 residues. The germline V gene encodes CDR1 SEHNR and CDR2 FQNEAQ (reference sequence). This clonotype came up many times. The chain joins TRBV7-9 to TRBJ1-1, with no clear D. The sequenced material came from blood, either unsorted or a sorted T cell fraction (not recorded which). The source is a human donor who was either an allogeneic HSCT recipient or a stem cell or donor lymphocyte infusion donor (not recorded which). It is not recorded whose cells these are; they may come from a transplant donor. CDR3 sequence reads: CASVGRRLNTEAFF. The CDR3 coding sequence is TGTGCCAGCGTAGGGAGGCGTCTAAACACTGAAGCTTTCTTT.